This T cell receptor (beta chain) appears in the sequencing data of a study of blood T cell repertoires in COVID-19. Study context: Acute and convalescent COVID-19 specimens originated in the United States, Italy and Spain. In each case, the material was cDNA or gDNA derived from T cells, B-cell-depleted T cells, or PBMCs.

Per germline, CDR1 SGHNT and CDR2 YYREEE (reference sequence). This CDR3 has 15 residues. Trimming took 0 bases from V and 3 from J; bases not matched to a gene: 5. In Cohort 3, a recovered donor had either two negative PCRs, clearance, or symptom resolution. Original handling: How many nucleated cells were present was estimated from reference gene primer amplification. Assay: immunoSEQ multiplex PCR; the TCRdb copy retains only in-frame clones and omits some. The V and J calls and the clone size are those of that table, but D and trimming were determined from the DNA. The table has 190,000 or so clones, more than 80% seen once; the top ten hold roughly 8.4%.

What was sequenced was PBMCs or T cells enriched from blood (not recorded which). The receptor was isolated from a woman under 30 who had recovered from COVID-19. The V and J genes are TRBV5-4 and TRBJ1-2, with TRBD1 matching 7 bases. The CDR3 loop is CASSLGPGGDYGYTF. CDR3 sequence (DNA): TGTGCCAGCAGCTTGGGGCCAGGGGGTGACTATGGCTACACCTTC.